These 8 T cell receptor beta chains came from one sample sequenced in a study of CD8+ T cells in alopecia areata. The authors extracted RNA and reverse transcribed it into cDNA as the sequencing template. TCRdb's copy holds only in-frame clones and misses some; the assay was immunoSEQ multiplex PCR. The data hold 75,000 to 100,000 clones, with nearly 45% observed a single time. Specimen: CD4+ T cells sorted from blood. All receptors come from a human donor with alopecia areata.

This clone came up a few times. The chain links TRBV28 to TRBJ2-7; TRBD2 aligns across 12 bases. CDR1 is MDHEN, CDR2 SYDVKM, per germline. The trim removed 6 bases at V and 4 bases at J, leaving 4 bases unmatched. CDR3 length: 14 residues. The CDR3 sequence is CASRGTSGRYEQYF. CDR3 in DNA: TGTGCCAGCAGGGGGACTAGCGGGCGTTACGAGCAGTACTTC.

This clone occurred a few times. This chain connects TRBV29-1 to TRBJ2-1; 7 nucleotides align to TRBD2. CDR1 and CDR2 from the germline V gene are SQVTM and ANQGSEA. V was pared by 8 bases and J by 9 bases, with 19 bases of the junction left unmatched. This CDR3 region has 15 residues. This CDR3 is CSFLRDYASRGEQFF. DNA for the CDR3: TGCAGCTTCCTCCGGGACTACGCCTCTCGGGGTGAGCAGTTCTTC.

This clone was seen a handful of times. V and J are TRBV5-4 and TRBJ1-1, with TRBD1 identical over 8 bases. There are 15 residues in the CDR3. The germline CDR1 and CDR2 sequences are SGHNT and YYREEE (reference sequence). Trimming at V came to 1 base and at J to 2 bases, leaving 4 bases not matched to a gene. CDR3 residues: CASSLLDRVNTEAFF. CDR3 nucleotides: TGTGCCAGCAGCTTGTTGGACAGGGTAAACACTGAAGCTTTCTTT. Full variable domain (remainder filled in from reference TRBV5-4 and TRBJ1-1): ETGVTQSPTHLIKTRGQQVTLRCSSQSGHNTVSWYQQALGQGPQFIFQYYREEENGRGNFPPRFSGLQFPNYSSELNVNALELDDSALYLCASSLLDRVNTEAFFGQGTRLTVV.

This clone came up a few times. The CDR3 bases are TGTGCCAGCAGTTTTCCTGGCGCCAGCTCCTACGAGCAGTACTTC. It encodes CASSFPGASSYEQYF. V gene TRBV28 combines with J gene TRBJ2-7; D ambiguous. V was pared by 3 bases and J by 0 bases, with 12 bases between. From germline, CDR1 is MDHEN and CDR2 SYDVKM. This CDR3 spans 15 amino acids. Complete variable domain (other parts from reference TRBV28 and TRBJ2-7): DVKVTQSSRYLVKRTGEKVFLECVQDMDHENMFWYRQDPGLGLRLIYFSYDVKMKEKGDIPEGYSVSREKKERFSLILESASTNQTSMYLCASSFPGASSYEQYFGPGTRLTVT.

The rearrangement joins TRBV23-1 to TRBJ2-5; weak D call: TRBD1 (6 bases). TRBV23-1 is known as an ORF, though its function is uncertain. Trimming cost V 6 bases and J 5 bases, with 22 bases left between them. CDR3 length: 16 amino acids. The CDR3 nucleotides are TGCGCCAGCAGGTCGAGTAGGGACAAGTCCAGGGAGACCCAGTACTTC. Its translation is CASRSSRDKSRETQYF.

The chain employs TRBV6-6 and TRBJ2-1, with D possibly TRBD1 on 6 matching bases. CDR1 and CDR2 (germline): MNHNY, SVGAGI (reference sequence). The CDR3 loop spans 14 amino acids. V was pared by 0 bases and J by 8 bases, with 11 bases between. The CDR3 spells CASSYSDNRDEQFF. The CDR3 DNA reads as TGTGCCAGCAGTTACTCGGATAACAGGGATGAGCAGTTCTTC.

This clone has a handful of counts. The V gene is TRBV29-1, the J gene TRBJ1-6; 10 bases match TRBD1. J gave up 7 bases and V 4 bases, and 1 base lay outside the gene matches. CDR1 is SQVTM, CDR2 ANQGSEA, per germline. The CDR3 is 13 amino acids. The CDR3 region has the DNA TGCAGCGTTGGGGACAGGGGAAATTCACCCCTCCACTTT. As protein: CSVGDRGNSPLHF.

Concerning this clone itself: Additional DNA sequences in this sample encode the identical CDR3. V is TRBV15 and J is TRBJ2-5, with TRBD1 matching 7 bases. This CDR3 comprises 15 residues. With 3 bases clipped from V and 1 base from J, the junction kept 5 bases outside the gene matches. Germline loops: CDR1 LNHNV, CDR2 YYDKDF (reference sequence). In DNA form, the CDR3 reads TGTGCCACCAGCAGGGACAGGACAGGCCAAGAGACCCAGTACTTC. Encoded protein: CATSRDRTGQETQYF.